Each of the 28 T cell receptor beta chains below was sequenced from the same sample in a study of blood T cell repertoires in COVID-19. The table came from immunoSEQ multiplex PCR; TCRdb's copy has only in-frame clones and leaves some out. This sample carries roughly 330,000 clones, more than 70% of them seen once, and the ten largest clones take over 4%. The specimen sequenced was PBMCs or T cells enriched from blood (not recorded which). Receptors were obtained from a woman younger than 45 who had recovered from COVID-19.

The chain carries TRBV5-4 and TRBJ2-7; maybe TRBD2 (6 bases). CDR1 and CDR2 (germline): SGHNT, YYREEE (reference sequence). The V gene lost 5 bases and the J gene lost 0 bases, with 15 bases spanning the gap. The CDR3 covers 15 residues. The CDR3 loop reads CASRVAGKSSYEQYF. As DNA, the CDR3 is TGTGCCAGCAGGGTGGCGGGGAAAAGCTCCTACGAGCAGTACTTC.

V gene TRBV5-1 combines with J gene TRBJ1-6; D is possibly TRBD1 (6 bases). Germline V gene data show CDR1 as SGHRS and CDR2 as YFSETQ. Trimming left V 0 bases short and J 9 bases short, with 19 bases between. This CDR3 has 17 amino acids. The CDR3 sequence is CASSLVFSQGQGSPLHF. DNA for the CDR3: TGCGCCAGCAGCTTGGTATTCTCGCAGGGGCAGGGTTCACCCCTCCACTTT.

The CDR3 bases are TGTGCCAGCAGCTCCCCTCGGGGGAGCTCCTACAATGAGCAGTTCTTC. Its translation is CASSSPRGSSYNEQFF. The V gene is TRBV11-2, the J gene TRBJ2-1, with D possibly TRBD2 on 6 matching bases. With 4 bases removed from V and 0 bases from J, the gap between germline ends came to 13 bases. The CDR3 loop spans 16 amino acids. Germline V gives CDR1 SGHAT, CDR2 FQNNGV.

CDR3 loop: CASSFSLAGAGEQFF. The CDR3 bases are TGTGCCAGCAGCTTCTCGCTAGCGGGGGCCGGTGAGCAGTTCTTC. This chain joins TRBV5-4 and TRBJ2-1, with 10 bases fitting TRBD2. Germline V gene data show CDR1 as SGHNT and CDR2 as YYREEE (reference sequence). This CDR3 contains 15 residues. After removal of 2 bases from V and 9 bases from J, the junction contained 8 bases not matched to a gene.

This chain joins TRBV28 and TRBJ2-3, with 10 bases fitting TRBD2. J lost 1 base, V lost 7 bases, and 5 bases had no gene match. The CDR3 sequence is 15 residues long. Germline V CDR1 and CDR2: MDHEN, SYDVKM. The CDR3 is CASNPLAGGTDTQYF. CDR3 in DNA: TGTGCCAGCAATCCCCTAGCGGGGGGCACAGATACGCAGTATTTT.

The V and J genes are TRBV5-1 and TRBJ2-2; D call uncertain. The germline CDR1 and CDR2 sequences are SGHRS and YFSETQ. CDR3 length: 14 residues. Trimming took 0 bases from V and 2 from J, leaving 5 bases between them. CDR3: CASSLAENTGELFF. The CDR3 coding sequence is TGCGCCAGCAGCTTGGCAGAAAACACCGGGGAGCTGTTTTTT.

This rearrangement joins TRBV12-3 or TRBV12-4 to TRBJ2-7; D gene ambiguous. This CDR3 has 13 amino acids. V lost 6 bases, J lost 3 bases, and 12 bases lay in between. The CDR3 region is CASSSRPNYEQYF. As DNA, the CDR3 is TGTGCCAGCAGCTCCAGGCCTAACTACGAGCAGTACTTC.

The gene calls are TRBV3-1 (or the pseudogene TRBV3-2) and TRBJ2-1, with TRBD2 identical over 12 bases. V shed 4 bases and J 15 bases; nucleotides not matched to a gene: 10. Germline CDR1 LGHDT, CDR2 YNNKEL (reference sequence). The CDR3 length is 14 residues. CDR3 sequence reads: CASSRLAGAVSRFF. CDR3 nucleotide sequence: TGTGCCAGCAGCCGACTAGCGGGGGCCGTCTCCCGGTTCTTC.

This chain connects TRBV4-2 to TRBJ1-5; TRBD1 matches 8 bases. Germline V gene sequence: CDR1 LGHNA, CDR2 YNFKEQ. Unmatched junction bases numbered 15, after V lost 4 bases and J lost 1 base. This CDR3 spans 19 amino acids. The CDR3 is CASSPGQGLVGVSNQPQHF. The DNA for the CDR3 is TGTGCCAGCAGCCCTGGACAGGGTTTAGTTGGAGTGAGCAATCAGCCCCAGCATTTT.

A single count supports this clone. V usage is TRBV19 and J usage is TRBJ2-5; D might be TRBD2 (8 bases). Germline loops: CDR1 LNHDA, CDR2 SQIVND (reference sequence). V was trimmed by 5 bases and J by 9 bases, leaving 28 bases between them. The CDR3 runs to 17 residues. The CDR3 region has the DNA TGTGCCAGTAGTCCCAGGGGGGTTGCGGGGGGACTGGCGGCCCAGTACTTC. It translates to CASSPRGVAGGLAAQYF.

The chain is built from TRBV27 and TRBJ2-3; a weak D match, TRBD1 (6 bases). The CDR3 has 19 residues. In germline, CDR1 is MNHEY, CDR2 SMNVEV (reference sequence). Trimming cost V 6 bases and J 2 bases, with 27 bases left between them. CDR3 sequence reads: CASRAGGSEVLPFTDTQYF. The CDR3 region has the DNA TGTGCCAGCAGAGCTGGGGGCTCTGAGGTTCTGCCTTTCACAGATACGCAGTATTTT.

Many counts were recorded for this clone. CDR3 coding DNA: TGTGCCAGCAGCTCGCAACAGGGGAGGACCGGGGAGCTGTTTTTT. It yields the protein CASSSQQGRTGELFF. The chain employs TRBV7-9 and TRBJ2-2; tentative D call: TRBD1 (7 bases). Germline values: CDR1 SEHNR, CDR2 FQNEAQ (reference sequence). The CDR3 spans 15 residues. V lost 4 bases to trimming and J lost 5 bases, with 14 bases between them.

This clone was recorded once. V usage is TRBV19 and J usage is TRBJ1-2; the D is unclear. The CDR3 runs 13 residues. The V end was cut by 1 base, the J end by 8 bases, with 11 bases between. From germline, CDR1 is LNHDA and CDR2 SQIVND (reference sequence). This CDR3 reads CASSIAAGWGYTF. For the CDR3, the DNA is TGTGCCAGTAGTATAGCAGCAGGCTGGGGCTACACCTTC.

This clone has only one observation. The chain combines TRBV7-2 with TRBJ1-6, with a tentative D call TRBD1 (5 bases). CDR1 SGHTA and CDR2 FQGNSA come from the germline V gene. There are 17 residues in the CDR3. V gave up 4 bases and J gave up 7 bases, with 20 bases separating them. In DNA form, the CDR3 reads TGTGCCAGCAGCTCCGCTCATCAGGGAACAGACAATTCACCCCTCCACTTT. This encodes CASSSAHQGTDNSPLHF.

The V gene is TRBV6-2 or TRBV6-3, the J gene TRBJ1-1; D remains unclear. Germline values: CDR1 MNHEY, CDR2 SVGEGT. This CDR3 has 16 residues. V dropped 5 bases and J dropped 1 base, with 17 bases sitting between them. CDR3 sequence reads: CASSTAPGDSNTEAFF. The CDR3 DNA is TGTGCCAGCAGTACGGCCCCAGGCGATTCGAACACTGAAGCTTTCTTT.

This sequence joins TRBV6-5 and TRBJ2-2; D ambiguous. The CDR3 is 14 residues long. Trimming left V 2 bases short and J 4 bases short, with 8 bases between. CDR1 MNHEY and CDR2 SVGAGI come from the germline V gene. The CDR3: CASSYTESTGELFF. The CDR3 DNA follows: TGTGCCAGCAGTTACACAGAGAGCACCGGGGAGCTGTTTTTT.

This chain uses TRBV19 with TRBJ1-2, with unresolved D. The germline V gene encodes CDR1 LNHDA and CDR2 SQIVND (reference sequence). V was clipped by 4 bases and J by 6 bases, with 9 bases between them. The CDR3 consists of 12 residues. The CDR3 DNA reads as TGTGCCAGTAGTAGGAGGGTCCATGGCTACACCTTC. This gives the protein CASSRRVHGYTF.

This chain links TRBV7-9 with TRBJ2-5; possibly TRBD1 for D (6 bases). The germline V and J ends were trimmed by 2 bases and 2 bases, with 9 bases remaining between them. The germline CDR1 and CDR2 sequences are SEHNR and FQNEAQ (reference sequence). The length of the CDR3 is 14 residues. CDR3 DNA: TGTGCCAGCAGCTTATCCACAGGGCAAGAGACCCAGTACTTC. Its translation is CASSLSTGQETQYF.

The chain carries TRBV14 and TRBJ1-5, with D tentatively TRBD1 (6 bases). Germline loops: CDR1 SGHDN, CDR2 FVKESK. Deletions cut 1 base from V and 2 bases from J, with 9 bases between. The CDR3 is made up of 15 amino acids. CDR3 nucleotides: TGTGCCAGCAGCCAAGGGGGGGGGCGCAATCAGCCCCAGCATTTT. It is translated as CASSQGGGRNQPQHF. Variable domain in full (rest from reference TRBV14 and TRBJ1-5): EAGVTQFPSHSVIEKGQTVTLRCDPISGHDNLYWYRRVMGKEIKFLLHFVKESKQDESGMPNNRFLAERTGGTYSTLKVQPAELEDSGVYFCASSQGGGRNQPQHFGDGTRLSIL.

Written as DNA, the CDR3 is TGCAGCGGGAGGACAGGGGCCGAGCAGTACTTC. It encodes CSGRTGAEQYF. The chain joins TRBV29-1 to TRBJ2-7; 9 positions agree with TRBD1. The V gene end was trimmed by 7 bases and the J gene end by 6 bases; junction bases not matched to a gene: 4. Germline V CDR1 and CDR2: SQVTM, ANQGSEA. This CDR3 has 11 amino acids.

This chain joins TRBV7-9 and TRBJ1-2, with 8 bases identical to TRBD1. Trimming at V came to 4 bases and at J to 3 bases, leaving 7 bases not matched to a gene. Per germline, CDR1 SEHNR and CDR2 FQNEAQ (reference sequence). CDR3 size: 15 residues. As DNA, the CDR3 is TGTGCCAGCAGCTCCCGGGACAGGCCATACTATGGCTACACCTTC. Residues: CASSSRDRPYYGYTF.

This clone is a singleton in its sample. The chain couples TRBV3-1 (or the pseudogene TRBV3-2) to TRBJ1-5; 8 nucleotides align to TRBD1. Germline CDR1 is LGHDT and CDR2 is YNNKEL (reference sequence). After removal of 4 bases from V and 5 bases from J, the junction contained 7 bases not matched to a gene. This CDR3 is built from 15 residues. Here the CDR3 reads CASSPTGGTYQPQHF. The DNA for the CDR3 is TGTGCCAGCAGCCCCACAGGGGGGACCTATCAGCCCCAGCATTTT.

The chain links TRBV11-2 to TRBJ1-1; no definite D call. CDR1 is SGHAT and CDR2 is FQNNGV in the germline V gene. CDR3 length: 12 amino acids. V lost 2 bases, J lost 10 bases, and 11 bases lay in between. The CDR3 spells CASSLSGVGAFF. For the CDR3, the DNA is TGTGCCAGCAGCTTATCCGGGGTTGGAGCTTTCTTT.

This clone has just one count. Written as DNA, the CDR3 is TGTGCCAGCAGTCCAACAGGGGGCGAAAAGGAGCAGTACTTC. This sequence encodes CASSPTGGEKEQYF. V is TRBV11-1 and J is TRBJ2-7; TRBD1 aligns across 9 bases. CDR3 length equals 14 residues. Losses at the gene ends were 6 bases for V and 7 bases for J; bases not matched to a gene: 10. Germline CDR1 and CDR2: SGHAT and FQDESV (reference sequence).

This chain uses TRBV9 with TRBJ1-4; no firm D call. CDR1 SGDLS and CDR2 YYNGEE come from the germline V gene. V lost 0 bases to trimming and J lost 3 bases, with 6 bases between them. The CDR3 spans 14 residues. For the CDR3, the DNA is TGTGCCAGCAGCGTAGATCAGTCTAATGAAAAACTGTTTTTT. Translated: CASSVDQSNEKLFF.

The chain carries TRBV3-1 (or the pseudogene TRBV3-2) and TRBJ2-7; maybe TRBD1 (6 bases). The CDR3 has 16 residues. Germline lookup yields CDR1 LGHDT and CDR2 YNNKEL (reference sequence). V was pared by 0 bases and J by 3 bases, with 15 bases between. DNA of the CDR3: TGTGCCAGCAGCCAAGAAGGAGGACAGAAGTACTACGAGCAGTACTTC. It is translated as CASSQEGGQKYYEQYF.

The chain is built from TRBV5-4 and TRBJ2-2; D is perhaps TRBD1 (5 bases). Trimming pared 0 bases from V and 0 bases from J, leaving 6 bases between. In germline, CDR1 is SGHNT, CDR2 YYREEE (reference sequence). The CDR3 sequence is 15 residues long. CDR3 nucleotide sequence: TGTGCCAGCAGCTTGGGACAGTCGAACACCGGGGAGCTGTTTTTT. Its translation is CASSLGQSNTGELFF. Variable domain in full (rest from reference TRBV5-4 and TRBJ2-2): ETGVTQSPTHLIKTRGQQVTLRCSSQSGHNTVSWYQQALGQGPQFIFQYYREEENGRGNFPPRFSGLQFPNYSSELNVNALELDDSALYLCASSLGQSNTGELFFGEGSRLTVL.

This rearrangement joins TRBV3-1 (or the pseudogene TRBV3-2) to TRBJ1-1, with D perhaps matching TRBD1 (6 bases). This CDR3 comprises 15 residues. Germline CDR1 LGHDT, CDR2 YNNKEL (reference sequence). The ends were cut back, 4 bases at V and 1 base at J, with 13 bases in the middle. The CDR3 spells CASSPWTDQNTEAFF. DNA of the CDR3: TGTGCCAGCAGCCCTTGGACAGATCAGAACACTGAAGCTTTCTTT.